This TCR beta chain was identified during a study of Ad26.COV2.S vaccination and SARS-CoV-2 variants. Sample treatment: around 19 received Ad26.COV2.S at low or high dose, single or two shots; roughly 5 received placebo; per-sample allocation not given. Sampling was done on day 63 after the first vaccine or placebo injection. This clone appeared a single time. The data were produced by immunoSEQ multiplex PCR, yet TCRdb's version contains in-frame clones alone and is incomplete. Of fewer than 500,000 clones in the sample, approximately 90% were seen once. The CDR3 extends over 15 amino acids. Trimming cost V 7 bases and J 9 bases, with 22 bases left between them. Germline V gene data show CDR1 as SGHTA and CDR2 as FQGNSA.

Material: peripheral blood, obtained in a trial of Ad26.COV2.S vaccine versus placebo. V usage is TRBV7-2 and J usage is TRBJ2-1; D might be TRBD2 (6 bases). The receptor's source is a person aged 18-65 years who received the Ad26.COV2.S COVID-19 vaccine or a placebo. The CDR3 sequence is CASTETRPLMAEQFF. CDR3 bases: TGTGCCAGCACCGAGACTAGACCCCTTATGGCTGAGCAGTTCTTC.